This T cell receptor beta chain was documented in a study of human thymus T cells. Thymic material originated from resections removed in the course of corrective heart surgery. Immunologically healthy infants in Finland undergoing congenital heart defect surgery were the donors. With regard to this clone: Its antigen is not known.

Sequencing was performed with immunoSEQ multiplex PCR; in TCRdb, only in-frame clones are kept and a portion is missing. The data contain tens of thousands of clones, 90% to 95% of them seen just once; the ten biggest clones take up under 0.04%. The CDR3 has 14 residues. Germline-derived CDR1 and CDR2 are SGHTA and FQGNSA. V lost 2 bases, J lost 5 bases, and 10 bases lay in between. Findings and caveats of the study: Thymic as well as blood repertoires seemed to favor certain V and J genes unevenly. Related research examined unrelated individuals and reported that their thymic repertoires overlapped highly.

The chain uses TRBV7-2 and TRBJ1-5, with a tentative D call TRBD1 (6 bases). The sequence came from a girl in the first two years of life with a congenital heart defect but otherwise immunologically healthy. Material for sequencing was thymus tissue. This CDR3 reads CASSLQGKDQPQHF. The CDR3 DNA follows: TGTGCCAGCAGCTTACAGGGGAAGGATCAGCCCCAGCATTTT.